These 29 T cell receptor beta chains were all obtained from the same sample, sequenced in a study of CD8 T cells in Susac syndrome. Reverse transcription used about 0.45 to 1 ug RNA and random hexamers. In TCRdb, the immunoSEQ multiplex PCR reads were re-called with MiXCR into one record per CDR3 protein. The sample consists of about 150,000 distinct CDR3 sequences, about 95% of them appearing once. Sequences were obtained from CD4+ T cells from PBMCs. All receptors derive from a human donor with Susac syndrome.

This clonotype was found once. The CDR3 coding sequence is TGTGCCAGCAGCCCCGGGACTATTGCTGGCAATGAGCAGTTCTTC. Translation: CASSPGTIAGNEQFF. The chain employs TRBV5-4 and TRBJ2-1; TRBD2 agrees at 7 bases. The CDR3 totals 15 residues. CDR1 and CDR2 from the germline V gene are SGHNT and YYREEE (reference sequence). V lost 4 bases, J lost 6 bases, and 10 bases stayed unmatched.

The rearrangement links TRBV20-1 to TRBJ1-5, with 8 bases identical to TRBD1. CDR1 is DFQATT, CDR2 SNEGSKA, per germline (reference sequence). V lost 5 bases and J lost 2; bases outside the gene matches: 8. This CDR3 is 15 amino acids long. CDR3: CSASTGTGGNQPQHF. CDR3 coding DNA: TGCAGTGCTTCGACCGGGACAGGAGGCAATCAGCCCCAGCATTTT.

The V call is TRBV18, the J call TRBJ2-7; 8 nucleotides align to TRBD1. In germline, CDR1 is KGHSH, CDR2 LQKENI. The ends lost 3 bases at V and 0 bases at J; junction bases unmatched: 4. This CDR3 region has 15 residues. The CDR3 region is CASSPAGTGSYEQYF. The DNA for the CDR3 is TGTGCCAGCTCACCCGCCGGGACAGGCTCCTACGAGCAGTACTTC.

The chain employs TRBV9 and TRBJ1-1; 7 nucleotides agree with TRBD1. Germline lookup yields CDR1 SGDLS and CDR2 YYNGEE. Trimming cost V 0 bases and J 0 bases; bases outside gene matches: 11. CDR3 length: 18 amino acids. This CDR3 is CASSVGIQGSPMNTEAFF. In nucleotides, the CDR3 is TGTGCCAGCAGCGTAGGTATACAGGGGAGCCCAATGAACACTGAAGCTTTCTTT.

In DNA form, the CDR3 reads TGTGCCAGCAGCTTGGGACGACAGGGGGACTATGGCTACACCTTC. Translated: CASSLGRQGDYGYTF. This chain joins TRBV5-4 and TRBJ1-2, with 9 bases identical to TRBD1. This CDR3 region has 15 residues. V lost 0 bases, J lost 3 bases, and 3 bases stayed unmatched. Germline V lookup: CDR1 SGHNT, CDR2 YYREEE (reference sequence).

This chain links TRBV4-1 with TRBJ1-6; 8 bases agree with TRBD1. The CDR3 is 16 residues long. The V gene's germline CDR1 is MGHRA and CDR2 YSYEKL. With V trimmed by 2 bases and J by 8 bases, 8 bases remained unmatched. This chain's CDR3 is CASSQRPDRADSPLHF. In nucleotides, the CDR3 is TGCGCCAGCAGCCAAAGACCGGACAGGGCGGATTCACCCCTCCACTTT.

The chain links TRBV20-1 to TRBJ2-1, with TRBD1 matching 11 bases. The junction had 7 bases not matched to a gene; V was cut back by 5 bases and J by 7 bases. This CDR3 region has 14 residues. CDR1 DFQATT and CDR2 SNEGSKA come from the germline V gene (reference sequence). CDR3 amino acids: CSAEPGTGGNEQFF. The CDR3 DNA reads TGCAGTGCTGAGCCCGGGACAGGGGGAAATGAGCAGTTCTTC.

In nucleotides, the CDR3 is TGTGCCAGCCTGTACCACGCGGGGGGCCCCACAGATACGCAGTATTTT. Translation: CASLYHAGGPTDTQYF. V gene TRBV12-3 or TRBV12-4 combines with J gene TRBJ2-3; TRBD2 agrees at 8 bases. Trimming cost V 8 bases and J 2 bases; bases outside gene matches: 12. This CDR3 has 16 amino acids.

The V call is TRBV15, the J call TRBJ2-5; D ambiguous. The CDR3 sequence is 14 residues long. CDR1 LNHNV and CDR2 YYDKDF come from the germline V gene (reference sequence). Trimming pared 1 base from V and 1 base from J, leaving 7 bases between. CDR3: CATSRGRIQETQYF. In DNA, the CDR3 is TGTGCCACCAGCAGAGGAAGGATCCAAGAGACCCAGTACTTC.

The V call is TRBV20-1, the J call TRBJ2-3; perhaps TRBD2 as D (6 bases). The CDR3 is 12 amino acids. V was pared by 5 bases and J by 4 bases, with 10 bases between. Looked up from germline, CDR1 is DFQATT and CDR2 is SNEGSKA (reference sequence). The CDR3 reads CSALGGSDTQYF. The CDR3 DNA reads TGCAGTGCTCTGGGGGGATCAGATACGCAGTATTTT.

V is TRBV20-1 and J is TRBJ2-5; D unclear. V was cut by 3 bases and J by 5 bases, with 19 bases left in between. Germline lookup yields CDR1 DFQATT and CDR2 SNEGSKA (reference sequence). CDR3 length: 15 amino acids. The CDR3 DNA sequence: TGCAGTGCTAGTCGTTTCCTGGGGATCGCGGAGACCCAGTACTTC. Translated: CSASRFLGIAETQYF.

The gene calls are TRBV3-1 and TRBJ2-7; D could derive from TRBD1 or TRBD2 (5 bases each). Germline V lookup: CDR1 LGHDT, CDR2 YNNKEL (reference sequence). V was shortened by 1 base and J by 6 bases, with 19 bases between the two germline ends. The length of the CDR3 is 16 residues. For the CDR3, the DNA is TGTGCCAGCAGCCAAGGGGTCGCGGTGGCTGGGGGCGAGCAGTACTTC. As protein: CASSQGVAVAGGEQYF.

This clonotype appeared a single time. The chain combines TRBV5-4 with TRBJ2-7; TRBD2 agrees at 9 bases. The CDR3 is 15 residues long. J was trimmed by 3 bases and V by 4 bases; bases with no gene match: 8. Germline-derived CDR1 and CDR2 are SGHNT and YYREEE (reference sequence). CDR3 region: CASSPTGTSIYEQYF. In nucleotides, the CDR3 is TGTGCCAGCAGCCCTACCGGGACTAGCATCTACGAGCAGTACTTC. Using reference TRBV5-4 and TRBJ2-7 for the parts outside the CDR3, the full variable domain is ETGVTQSPTHLIKTRGQQVTLRCSSQSGHNTVSWYQQALGQGPQFIFQYYREEENGRGNFPPRFSGLQFPNYSSELNVNALELDDSALYLCASSPTGTSIYEQYFGPGTRLTVT.

V and J are TRBV6-6 and TRBJ1-2; D possibly corresponds to TRBD1 (5 bases). The V end lost 2 bases, the J end lost 8 bases, and 12 bases lay between the germline ends. The CDR3 loop spans 13 amino acids. Per the germline V gene, CDR1 is MNHNY and CDR2 is SVGAGI (reference sequence). CDR3 in amino acids: CASSYGGGEGYTF. CDR3 DNA sequence: TGTGCCAGCAGTTACGGGGGGGGAGAGGGCTACACCTTC.

The chain couples TRBV15 to TRBJ1-2; 7 bases match TRBD1. The V gene's germline CDR1 is LNHNV and CDR2 YYDKDF (reference sequence). The junction had 4 bases not matched to a gene; V was cut back by 0 bases and J by 3 bases. The length of the CDR3 is 15 residues. CDR3 sequence reads: CATSRDQGTDYGYTF. The DNA for the CDR3 is TGTGCCACCAGCAGAGACCAAGGGACAGACTATGGCTACACCTTC.

The J gene is TRBJ1-1, the V gene TRBV5-4; D remains unclear. Trimming cost V 0 bases and J 8 bases, with 14 bases left between them. The length of the CDR3 is 14 residues. Germline CDR1 SGHNT, CDR2 YYREEE (reference sequence). The CDR3: CASSLEYPDQEAFF. For the CDR3, the DNA is TGTGCCAGCAGCTTGGAATATCCGGACCAAGAAGCTTTCTTT.

The chain uses TRBV27 and TRBJ2-1; TRBD1 might be the D (6 bases). The V gene lost 5 bases and the J gene lost 5 bases, with 16 bases spanning the gap. Germline assignment: CDR1 MNHEY and CDR2 SMNVEV (reference sequence). The CDR3 runs 15 residues. CDR3: CASSPGSRGDNEQFF. DNA for the CDR3: TGTGCCAGCAGTCCCGGTTCCAGGGGTGACAATGAGCAGTTCTTC.

The chain employs TRBV27 and TRBJ2-3; D gene ambiguous. V was cut by 5 bases and J by 4 bases, with 10 bases left in between. Germline V gene sequence: CDR1 MNHEY, CDR2 SMNVEV (reference sequence). The CDR3 consists of 13 residues. The CDR3 nucleotides are TGTGCCAGCAGTCACGGTAGGGCAGATACGCAGTATTTT. Residues: CASSHGRADTQYF.

The rearrangement joins TRBV14 to TRBJ2-3; possible D gene TRBD1, 6 bases. In germline, CDR1 is SGHDN, CDR2 FVKESK. The CDR3 has 14 amino acids. V shed 4 bases and J shed 6 bases, with 14 bases lying between them. This CDR3 reads CASSPRQVGDTQYF. The CDR3 DNA sequence: TGTGCCAGCAGCCCGAGACAGGTTGGGGATACGCAGTATTTT.

The chain uses TRBV14 and TRBJ1-6; D gene unclear. CDR3 length: 17 amino acids. The V and J ends lost 0 bases and 0 bases respectively, with 9 bases between them. Germline CDR1 SGHDN, CDR2 FVKESK. The CDR3 coding sequence is TGTGCCAGCAGCCAAGATGCCCGGAGCTCCTATAATTCACCCCTCCACTTT. Amino acids: CASSQDARSSYNSPLHF.

This sequence joins TRBV20-1 and TRBJ2-3, with D possibly being TRBD1 (6 bases). The CDR3 totals 13 residues. The V end was cut by 3 bases, the J end by 6 bases, with 13 bases between. Germline V lookup: CDR1 DFQATT, CDR2 SNEGSKA (reference sequence). CDR3 region: CSASLGAGDTQYF. CDR3 sequence (DNA): TGCAGTGCTAGTTTGGGGGCTGGCGATACGCAGTATTTT.

The chain combines TRBV3-1 with TRBJ2-5, with D possibly matching TRBD2 (5 bases). The germline V gene encodes CDR1 LGHDT and CDR2 YNNKEL (reference sequence). V dropped 0 bases and J dropped 5 bases, with 16 bases sitting between them. This CDR3 has 16 amino acids. DNA of the CDR3: TGTGCCAGCAGCCAAGAGATGGGCCTAAGAGGGGAGACCCAGTACTTC. It encodes CASSQEMGLRGETQYF.

The chain uses TRBV20-1 and TRBJ2-3; D possibly corresponds to TRBD2 (7 bases). Per the germline V gene, CDR1 is DFQATT and CDR2 is SNEGSKA (reference sequence). V lost 5 bases, J lost 6 bases, and 12 bases lay in between. CDR3 length equals 12 residues. CDR3 nucleotide sequence: TGCAGTGCTCCTAGGGGGGGCGATACGCAGTATTTT. It encodes CSAPRGGDTQYF.

The chain is built from TRBV5-4 and TRBJ1-1; D remains ambiguous. Germline lookup yields CDR1 SGHNT and CDR2 YYREEE (reference sequence). The CDR3 length is 14 residues. V lost 9 bases and J lost 0, with 15 bases in between. The CDR3 DNA is TGTGCCACGGGAGGGCAAATCGTGAACACTGAAGCTTTCTTT. Residues: CATGGQIVNTEAFF. Looking up the rest from reference TRBV5-4 and TRBJ1-1 gives the full variable domain: ETGVTQSPTHLIKTRGQQVTLRCSSQSGHNTVSWYQQALGQGPQFIFQYYREEENGRGNFPPRFSGLQFPNYSSELNVNALELDDSALYLCATGGQIVNTEAFFGQGTRLTVV.

The chain employs TRBV7-3 and TRBJ2-2; no clear D. V lost 4 bases, J lost 7 bases, and 7 bases lay in between. The CDR3 totals 12 residues. In germline, CDR1 is SGHTA, CDR2 FQGTGA. The CDR3 is CASSYWGGELFF. In DNA form, the CDR3 reads TGTGCCAGCAGCTACTGGGGCGGGGAGCTGTTTTTT.

This rearrangement joins TRBV6-5 to TRBJ2-5, with 7 bases identical to TRBD2. Germline V CDR1 and CDR2: MNHEY, SVGAGI. This CDR3 has 13 amino acids. Trimming cost V 5 bases and J 5 bases; bases outside gene matches: 5. CDR3: CASSGGGKETQYF. The CDR3 nucleotides are TGTGCCAGCAGTGGGGGGGGAAAGGAGACCCAGTACTTC.

This rearrangement joins TRBV15 to TRBJ2-7; 8 nucleotides match TRBD1. The CDR3 runs to 14 residues. CDR1 LNHNV and CDR2 YYDKDF come from the germline V gene (reference sequence). V shed 4 bases and J 6 bases; nucleotides not matched to a gene: 8. In DNA form, the CDR3 reads TGTGCCACCAGCAAAGGAGACAGGGGACGCGAGCAGTACTTC. Translated, it gives CATSKGDRGREQYF.

The V gene is TRBV29-1, the J gene TRBJ1-2; tentatively, D is TRBD1 (5 bases). Germline assignment: CDR1 SQVTM and CDR2 ANQGSEA. Trimming stripped 7 bases from V and 4 bases from J, with 16 bases between. This CDR3 has 13 residues. The CDR3 bases are TGCAGCGCTCCGGGACCGGGAGGCTATGGCTACACCTTC. Translating it yields CSAPGPGGYGYTF.

The rearrangement uses TRBV23-1 and TRBJ2-3; 10 nucleotides agree with TRBD1. TRBV23-1 is an open reading frame, and its role is uncertain. The CDR3 has 16 amino acids. With V trimmed by 3 bases and J by 3 bases, 6 bases remained unmatched. The CDR3 DNA follows: TGCGCCAGCAGTCAGCCGGACAGGGGGGCGACAGATACGCAGTATTTT. This codes for CASSQPDRGATDTQYF.